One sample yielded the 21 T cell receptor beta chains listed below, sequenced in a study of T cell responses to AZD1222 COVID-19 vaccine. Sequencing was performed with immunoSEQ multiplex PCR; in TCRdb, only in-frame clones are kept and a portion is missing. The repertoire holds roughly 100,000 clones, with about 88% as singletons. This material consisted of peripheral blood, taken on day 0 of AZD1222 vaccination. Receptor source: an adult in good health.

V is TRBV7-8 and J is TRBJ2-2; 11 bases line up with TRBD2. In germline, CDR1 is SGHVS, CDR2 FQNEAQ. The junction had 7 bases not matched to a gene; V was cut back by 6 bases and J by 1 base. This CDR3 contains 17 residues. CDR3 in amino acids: CASSKGLAGQNTGELFF. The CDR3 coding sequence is TGTGCCAGCAGTAAAGGACTAGCGGGCCAGAACACCGGGGAGCTGTTTTTT.

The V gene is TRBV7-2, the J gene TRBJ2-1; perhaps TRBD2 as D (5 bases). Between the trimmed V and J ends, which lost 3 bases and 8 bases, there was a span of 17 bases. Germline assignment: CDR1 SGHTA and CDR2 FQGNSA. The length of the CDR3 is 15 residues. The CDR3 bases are TGTGCCAGCAGCTTTCGAGGTCTTACGCGGGATGAGCAGTTCTTC. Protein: CASSFRGLTRDEQFF.

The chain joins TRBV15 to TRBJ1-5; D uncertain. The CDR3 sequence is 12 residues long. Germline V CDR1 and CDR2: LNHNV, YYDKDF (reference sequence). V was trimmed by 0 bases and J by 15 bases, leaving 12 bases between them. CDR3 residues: CATSRDLQNWHF. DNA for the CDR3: TGTGCCACCAGCAGAGATCTGCAGAATTGGCATTTT.

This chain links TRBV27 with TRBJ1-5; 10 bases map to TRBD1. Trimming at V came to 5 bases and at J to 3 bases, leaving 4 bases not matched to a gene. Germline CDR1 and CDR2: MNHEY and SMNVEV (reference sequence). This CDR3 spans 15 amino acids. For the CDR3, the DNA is TGTGCCAGCAGTGAGAGACAGGGGGCCAATCAGCCCCAGCATTTT. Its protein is CASSERQGANQPQHF.

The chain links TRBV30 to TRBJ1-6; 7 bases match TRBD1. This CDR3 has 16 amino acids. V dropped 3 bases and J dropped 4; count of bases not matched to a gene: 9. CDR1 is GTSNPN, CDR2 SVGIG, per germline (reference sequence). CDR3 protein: CAWSYGQERYNSPLHF. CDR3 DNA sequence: TGTGCCTGGAGCTACGGACAGGAAAGATATAATTCACCCCTCCACTTT.

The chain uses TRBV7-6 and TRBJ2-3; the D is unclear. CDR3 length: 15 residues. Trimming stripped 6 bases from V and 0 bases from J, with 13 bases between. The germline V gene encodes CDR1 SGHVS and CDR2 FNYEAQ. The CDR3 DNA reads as TGTGCCAGCAGTCAACGACCCGCTAGCACAGATACGCAGTATTTT. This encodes CASSQRPASTDTQYF.

In DNA, the CDR3 is TGTGCCATCAGTGAGTCGTACAGGGTAAATTTTGAAGCTTTCTTT. This gives the protein CAISESYRVNFEAFF. This chain links TRBV10-3 with TRBJ1-1, with a possible D match to TRBD1 (6 bases). Trimming took 0 bases from V and 7 from J, leaving 15 bases between them. CDR1 and CDR2 (germline): ENHRY, SYGVKD. The CDR3 runs 15 residues.

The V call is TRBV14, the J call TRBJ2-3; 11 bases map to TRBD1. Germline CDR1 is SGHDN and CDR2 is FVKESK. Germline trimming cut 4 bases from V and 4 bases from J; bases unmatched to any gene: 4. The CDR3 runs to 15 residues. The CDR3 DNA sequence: TGTGCCAGCAGCCTACGGACAGGGGGCTCAGATACGCAGTATTTT. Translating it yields CASSLRTGGSDTQYF. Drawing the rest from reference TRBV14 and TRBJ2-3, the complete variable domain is EAGVTQFPSHSVIEKGQTVTLRCDPISGHDNLYWYRRVMGKEIKFLLHFVKESKQDESGMPNNRFLAERTGGTYSTLKVQPAELEDSGVYFCASSLRTGGSDTQYFGPGTRLTVL.

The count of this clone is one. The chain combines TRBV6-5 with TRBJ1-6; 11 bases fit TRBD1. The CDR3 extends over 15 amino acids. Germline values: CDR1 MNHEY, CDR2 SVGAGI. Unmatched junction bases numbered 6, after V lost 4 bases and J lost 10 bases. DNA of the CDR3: TGTGCCAGCAGTTTCCGGGACAGGGGGAAATCACCCCTCCACTTT. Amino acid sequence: CASSFRDRGKSPLHF.

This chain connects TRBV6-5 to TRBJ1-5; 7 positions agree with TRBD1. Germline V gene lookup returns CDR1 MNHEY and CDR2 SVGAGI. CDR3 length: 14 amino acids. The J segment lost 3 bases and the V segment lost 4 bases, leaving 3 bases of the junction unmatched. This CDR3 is CASSWDSSNQPQHF. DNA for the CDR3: TGTGCCAGCAGTTGGGACAGCTCCAATCAGCCCCAGCATTTT.

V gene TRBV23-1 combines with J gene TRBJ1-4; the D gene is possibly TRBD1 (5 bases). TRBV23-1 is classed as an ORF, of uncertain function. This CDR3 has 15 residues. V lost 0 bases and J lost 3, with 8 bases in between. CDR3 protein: CASSQSSGPNEKLFF. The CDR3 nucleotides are TGCGCCAGCAGTCAATCTTCGGGACCTAATGAAAAACTGTTTTTT.

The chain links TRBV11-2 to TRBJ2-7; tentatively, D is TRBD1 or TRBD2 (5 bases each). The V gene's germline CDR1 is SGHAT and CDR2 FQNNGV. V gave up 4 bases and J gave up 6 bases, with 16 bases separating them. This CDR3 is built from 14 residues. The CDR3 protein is CASSYRDGPREQYF. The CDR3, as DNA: TGTGCCAGCAGCTACCGGGACGGCCCCCGCGAGCAGTACTTC.

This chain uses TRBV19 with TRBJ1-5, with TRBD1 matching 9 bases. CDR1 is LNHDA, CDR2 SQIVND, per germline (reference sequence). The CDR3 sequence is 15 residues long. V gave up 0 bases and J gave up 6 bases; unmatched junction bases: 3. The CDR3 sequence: CASSIDGTGFQPQHF. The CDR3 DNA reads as TGTGCCAGTAGTATAGACGGGACAGGGTTTCAGCCCCAGCATTTT.

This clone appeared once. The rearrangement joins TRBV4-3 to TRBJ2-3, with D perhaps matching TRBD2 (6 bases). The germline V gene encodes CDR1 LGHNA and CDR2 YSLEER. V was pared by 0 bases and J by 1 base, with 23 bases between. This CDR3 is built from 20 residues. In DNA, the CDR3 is TGCGCCAGCAGCCAAGAAGCAGGGACCTTGAGTAGCGGCCGCACAGATACGCAGTATTTT. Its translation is CASSQEAGTLSSGRTDTQYF.

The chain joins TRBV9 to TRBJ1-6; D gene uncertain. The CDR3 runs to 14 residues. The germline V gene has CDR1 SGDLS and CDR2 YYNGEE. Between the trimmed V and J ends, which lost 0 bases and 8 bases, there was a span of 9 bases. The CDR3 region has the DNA TGTGCCAGCAGCGTAGCACTGGGAGATTCACCCCTCCACTTT. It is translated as CASSVALGDSPLHF.

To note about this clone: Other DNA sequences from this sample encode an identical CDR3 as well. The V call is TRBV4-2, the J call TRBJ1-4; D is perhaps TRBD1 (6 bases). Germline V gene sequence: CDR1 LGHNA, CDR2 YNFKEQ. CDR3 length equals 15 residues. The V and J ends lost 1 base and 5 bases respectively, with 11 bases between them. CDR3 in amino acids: CASSQGTGLNEKLFF. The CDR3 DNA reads TGTGCCAGCAGCCAAGGAACAGGGTTAAATGAAAAACTGTTTTTT.

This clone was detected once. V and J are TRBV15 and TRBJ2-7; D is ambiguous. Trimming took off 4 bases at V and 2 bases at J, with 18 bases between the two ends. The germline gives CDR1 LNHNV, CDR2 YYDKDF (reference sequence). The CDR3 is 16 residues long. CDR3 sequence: CATSNRLGSRAYEQYF. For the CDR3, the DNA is TGTGCCACCAGCAATCGGTTGGGCAGTAGGGCCTACGAGCAGTACTTC.

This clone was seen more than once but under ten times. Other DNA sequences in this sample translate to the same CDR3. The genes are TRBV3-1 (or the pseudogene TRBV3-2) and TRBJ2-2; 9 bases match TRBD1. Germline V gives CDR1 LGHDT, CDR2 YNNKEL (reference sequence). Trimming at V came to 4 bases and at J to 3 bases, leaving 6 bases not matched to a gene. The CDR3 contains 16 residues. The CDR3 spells CASSLGQGRDTGELFF. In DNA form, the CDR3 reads TGTGCCAGCAGCCTGGGACAGGGAAGGGACACCGGGGAGCTGTTTTTT.

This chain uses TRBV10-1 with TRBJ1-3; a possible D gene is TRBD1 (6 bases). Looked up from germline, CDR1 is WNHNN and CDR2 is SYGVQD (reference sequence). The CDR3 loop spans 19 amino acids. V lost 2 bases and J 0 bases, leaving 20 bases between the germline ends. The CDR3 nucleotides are TGCGCCAGCAGTGAGGGACCACAGGGCCCGATTACCTCTGGAAACACCATATATTTT. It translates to CASSEGPQGPITSGNTIYF.

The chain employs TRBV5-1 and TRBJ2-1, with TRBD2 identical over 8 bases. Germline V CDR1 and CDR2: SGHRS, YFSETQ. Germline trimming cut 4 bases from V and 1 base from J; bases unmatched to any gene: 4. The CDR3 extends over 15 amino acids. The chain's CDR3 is CASSPGLVSYNEQFF. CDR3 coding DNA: TGCGCCAGCAGCCCGGGACTAGTTTCCTACAATGAGCAGTTCTTC.

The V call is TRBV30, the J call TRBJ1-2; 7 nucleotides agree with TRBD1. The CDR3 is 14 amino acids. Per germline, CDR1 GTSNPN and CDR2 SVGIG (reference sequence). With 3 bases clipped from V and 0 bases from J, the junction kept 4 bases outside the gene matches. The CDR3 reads CAWRRTGPNYGYTF. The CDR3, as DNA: TGTGCCTGGAGAAGGACAGGTCCTAACTATGGCTACACCTTC.